The next 6 T cell receptor beta chains were all read from a single sample in a study of blood T cell repertoires in COVID-19. The table came from immunoSEQ multiplex PCR; TCRdb's copy has only in-frame clones and leaves some out. This table holds 120,000 to 150,000 clones, under 85% found once. Sequenced material: peripheral blood. The source of these receptors is a human donor in a cohort sampled during active COVID-19.

The chain carries TRBV5-6 and TRBJ2-1; D remains unclear. The V and J ends lost 0 bases and 3 bases respectively, with 7 bases between them. The CDR3 totals 14 residues. In germline, CDR1 is SGHDT, CDR2 YYEEEE. The CDR3 loop is CASSLAGNYNEQFF. In DNA, the CDR3 is TGTGCCAGCAGCTTGGCAGGAAACTACAATGAGCAGTTCTTC.

This clone occurred once. The chain carries TRBV5-6 and TRBJ2-7, with unresolved D. The CDR3 has 16 residues. The V end lost 2 bases, the J end lost 1 base, and 16 bases lay between the germline ends. The germline CDR1 and CDR2 sequences are SGHDT and YYEEEE. The CDR3 region is CASSFLIQTNSYEQYF. CDR3 bases: TGTGCCAGCAGCTTTTTGATACAGACGAATTCCTACGAGCAGTACTTC.

The chain carries TRBV5-4 and TRBJ2-5; 7 nucleotides match TRBD2. Per germline, CDR1 SGHNT and CDR2 YYREEE (reference sequence). This CDR3 has 13 residues. Unmatched junction bases numbered 4, after V lost 4 bases and J lost 4 bases. The CDR3, as DNA: TGTGCCAGCAGCCGGGGACTACTAGAGACCCAGTACTTC. Translated: CASSRGLLETQYF. Together with reference TRBV5-4 and TRBJ2-5, the CDR3 gives the full variable domain: ETGVTQSPTHLIKTRGQQVTLRCSSQSGHNTVSWYQQALGQGPQFIFQYYREEENGRGNFPPRFSGLQFPNYSSELNVNALELDDSALYLCASSRGLLETQYFGPGTRLLVL.

The chain carries TRBV5-6 and TRBJ2-3; 10 nucleotides agree with TRBD1. V dropped 2 bases and J dropped 2; count of bases not matched to a gene: 2. This CDR3 is 15 amino acids long. Per the germline V gene, CDR1 is SGHDT and CDR2 is YYEEEE. The CDR3 DNA is TGTGCCAGCAGCTTAGGGACAGGGGTCACAGATACGCAGTATTTT. This sequence encodes CASSLGTGVTDTQYF.

In regard to this clone: At the DNA level, this CDR3 is encoded by other sequences in the same sample as well. The V and J genes are TRBV6-5 and TRBJ2-3; 7 positions match TRBD2. The CDR3 runs 14 residues. V lost 6 bases to trimming and J lost 4 bases; unmatched junction nucleotides: 7. Looked up from germline, CDR1 is MNHEY and CDR2 is SVGAGI. The CDR3 DNA follows: TGTGCCAGCAGCCTCGGGGGAGGGCCAGATACGCAGTATTTT. Translated: CASSLGGGPDTQYF.

This clone has only one observation. This sequence joins TRBV10-1 and TRBJ1-2, with D perhaps matching TRBD1 (6 bases). Germline V gene sequence: CDR1 WNHNN, CDR2 SYGVQD (reference sequence). Trimming left V 7 bases short and J 2 bases short, with 17 bases between. CDR3 length: 15 amino acids. DNA of the CDR3: TGCGCCAGCAATCTGACAGGTCGGAGAAACTATGGCTACACCTTC. Its protein is CASNLTGRRNYGYTF.